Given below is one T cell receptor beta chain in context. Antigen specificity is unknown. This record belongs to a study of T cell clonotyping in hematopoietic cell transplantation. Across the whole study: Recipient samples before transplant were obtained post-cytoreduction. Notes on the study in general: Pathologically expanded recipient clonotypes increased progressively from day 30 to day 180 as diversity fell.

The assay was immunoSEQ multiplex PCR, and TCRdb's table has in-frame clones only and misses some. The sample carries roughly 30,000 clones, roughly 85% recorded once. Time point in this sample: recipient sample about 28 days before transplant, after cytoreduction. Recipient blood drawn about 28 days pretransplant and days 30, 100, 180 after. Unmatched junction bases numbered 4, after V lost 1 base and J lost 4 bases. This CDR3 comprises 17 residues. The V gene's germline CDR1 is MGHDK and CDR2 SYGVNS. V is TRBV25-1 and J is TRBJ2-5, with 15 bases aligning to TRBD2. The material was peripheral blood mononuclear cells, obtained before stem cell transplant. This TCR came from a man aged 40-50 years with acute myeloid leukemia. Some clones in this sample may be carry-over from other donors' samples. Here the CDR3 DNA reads TGTGCCAGCAGTGAATGGGGACTAGCGGGAGGTGGAGAGACCCAGTACTTC. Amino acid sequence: CASSEWGLAGGGETQYF.